The 6 T cell receptor beta chains below were found in one sample sequenced in a study of cytomegalovirus exposure and HLA in healthy donors. A multiplex PCR was run with 60 Vbeta primers and 13 Jbeta primers. Here immunoSEQ multiplex PCR was the method, and the copy in TCRdb shows in-frame clones only, minus some. The sample gives more than 110,000 clones, approximately 70% of which show up once; 2.1% is in the top ten. The sequencing sample was made of PBMCs. The receptors here all came from a woman in her fifties or sixties in good health and CMV-seropositive.

The V gene is TRBV7-8, the J gene TRBJ1-2, with D maybe TRBD1 (6 bases). The germline V gene has CDR1 SGHVS and CDR2 FQNEAQ. V gave up 4 bases and J gave up 4 bases, with 19 bases separating them. This CDR3 is built from 16 residues. The CDR3 DNA reads TGTGCCAGCAGCTCTAATGCGGGCGGGGGCATCTATGGCTACACCTTC. It specifies CASSSNAGGGIYGYTF.

Written as DNA, the CDR3 is TGTGCCAGTGGGGGGGGAGCGGAGCAGTTCTTC. Translation: CASGGGAEQFF. The chain joins TRBV27 to TRBJ2-1, with 7 positions matching TRBD2. Looked up from germline, CDR1 is MNHEY and CDR2 is SMNVEV (reference sequence). The CDR3 is 11 amino acids. V lost 9 bases and J lost 10; bases outside the gene matches: 6.

The chain has TRBV6-5 and TRBJ2-1; 11 bases agree with TRBD2. V gave up 5 bases and J gave up 7 bases; unmatched junction bases: 4. Looked up from germline, CDR1 is MNHEY and CDR2 is SVGAGI. The CDR3 length is 14 residues. This CDR3 is CASSVAGGKNEQFF. DNA of the CDR3: TGTGCCAGCAGTGTAGCGGGAGGGAAAAATGAGCAGTTCTTC.

V gene TRBV29-1 combines with J gene TRBJ1-2, with D unclear. V was clipped by 3 bases and J by 1 base, with 3 bases between them. The CDR3 runs to 11 residues. The germline V gene encodes CDR1 SQVTM and CDR2 ANQGSEA. The CDR3 sequence is CSVDSNYGYTF. The DNA for the CDR3 is TGCAGCGTTGATAGTAACTATGGCTACACCTTC.

The chain carries TRBV19 and TRBJ1-3; D is unresolved. Trimming took off 5 bases at V and 0 bases at J, with 11 bases between the two ends. Looked up from germline, CDR1 is LNHDA and CDR2 is SQIVND (reference sequence). This CDR3 region has 15 residues. CDR3 sequence (DNA): TGTGCCAGTAGTGCGCTCCCGAGCTCTGGAAACACCATATATTTT. Translating it yields CASSALPSSGNTIYF.

This rearrangement joins TRBV10-1 to TRBJ2-1, with TRBD1 identical over 7 bases. This CDR3 spans 13 amino acids. V gave up 4 bases and J gave up 9 bases; unmatched junction bases: 6. CDR1 and CDR2 (germline): WNHNN, SYGVQD (reference sequence). The CDR3 nucleotides read TGCGCCAGCAGTGCTAGGGGGCAGGGTGAGCAGTTCTTC. Translating gives CASSARGQGEQFF.